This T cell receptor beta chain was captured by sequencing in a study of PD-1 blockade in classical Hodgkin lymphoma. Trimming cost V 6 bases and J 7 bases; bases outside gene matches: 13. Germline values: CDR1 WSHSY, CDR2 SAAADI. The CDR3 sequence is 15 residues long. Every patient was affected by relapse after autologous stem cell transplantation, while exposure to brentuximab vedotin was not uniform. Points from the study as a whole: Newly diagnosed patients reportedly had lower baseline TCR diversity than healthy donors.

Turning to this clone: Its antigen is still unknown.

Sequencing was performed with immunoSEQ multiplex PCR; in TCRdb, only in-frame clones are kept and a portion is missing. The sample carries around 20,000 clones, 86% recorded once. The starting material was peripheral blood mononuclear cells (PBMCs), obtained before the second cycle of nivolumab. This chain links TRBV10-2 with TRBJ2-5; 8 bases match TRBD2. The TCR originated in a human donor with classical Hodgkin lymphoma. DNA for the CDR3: TGCGCCAGCAGACGAGGACTAGCTGCACAGGGGACCCAGTACTTC. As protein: CASRRGLAAQGTQYF.